The clone carrying this T cell receptor (beta chain) showed up many times. What it binds is not known. The sample originates from a study of T cells in Graves' hyperthyroidism and ophthalmopathy. Overall study: Peripheral blood was taken when the disease was first diagnosed, before any treatment began.

The germline V gene has CDR1 SNHLY and CDR2 FYNNEI. CDR3 size: 13 residues. Trimming took off 5 bases at V and 12 bases at J, with 17 bases between the two ends. Study-wide results and caveats: A model of 13 V-J features distinguished ophthalmopathy from stable hyperthyroidism. Blood held most thyroid clonotypes expanded above 0.001 frequency.

Patients showing uncontrolled infection, other autoimmune disease, pregnancy or lactation were ineligible. TCR beta CDR3 sequences were amplified from RNA transcripts. HTBI primers were employed in a first-round RT-PCR of the TCR CDR3. TCRdb re-called the multiplex PCR reads with MiXCR, one entry per CDR3 protein. The sample contains 150,000 or so distinct CDR3 sequences, 22% of which appear only once. The chain employs TRBV2 and TRBJ1-5; D gene ambiguous. This sequence originates from a woman between 50 and 59 years old with Graves' hyperthyroidism that later progressed to Graves' ophthalmopathy. Sequencing was carried out using blood. CDR3 in DNA: TGTGCCAGCAGTTCAGACATTACGGCGGGCCAGCATTTT. This encodes CASSSDITAGQHF.